This passage covers 2 T cell receptor beta chains from one sample sequenced in a study of shared clonotypes between healthy human individuals. Repertoires were generated with immunoSEQ multiplex PCR, while TCRdb's copy carries only in-frame clones and drops some. The profile covers more than 2,000,000 clones, with around nine tenths appearing a single time and about 0.13% taken by the ten largest. Sequencing was done on a sample of naive CD4+ T cells sorted from blood. Subset given: CD45RA+ positively selected. These receptors all stem from a young man in good health.

The rearrangement joins TRBV11-1 to TRBJ2-1; perhaps TRBD2 as D (6 bases). Germline CDR1 SGHAT, CDR2 FQDESV (reference sequence). The V end was cut by 4 bases, the J end by 1 base, with 14 bases between. CDR3 size: 16 residues. CDR3 sequence reads: CASSSDRGGSYNEQFF. The CDR3 DNA reads TGTGCCAGCAGCTCAGACCGGGGAGGTTCCTACAATGAGCAGTTCTTC.

J is TRBJ2-4 and V is TRBV27, with a tentative D call TRBD2 (6 bases). The CDR3 spans 16 residues. V shed 0 bases and J shed 1 base, with 10 bases lying between them. The germline V gene encodes CDR1 MNHEY and CDR2 SMNVEV (reference sequence). For the CDR3, the DNA is TGTGCCAGCAGTTTATCGATGGGGAGGGCCAAAAACATTCAGTACTTC. It yields the protein CASSLSMGRAKNIQYF.